This T cell receptor (beta chain) was recorded in a study of blood T cell repertoires in COVID-19 (dated by TCRdb to 2019 to 2021). A note on the overall study: Samples from collaborators originated in the United States, Italy and Spain and spanned both the acute and convalescent phases of COVID-19. The prospective study material was composed of cDNA or gDNA derived from T cells, B-cell-depleted T cells, or PBMCs. Subjects who had been exposed to COVID-19, were actively infected with it, or had recovered from it provided the deeply sampled blood TCRbeta repertoires that made up the dataset. The repertoires were released in a freely available public database intended as a resource for research on the immune response to SARS-CoV-2. The samples were drawn from the first 160 participants of the ongoing ImmuneRACE study and from some 1,300 subjects provided by 6 global collaborators. Nearly every sample came with metadata listing a de-identified subject ID, COVID-19 status, age in years and sex. HLA class I and class II types, where available, came from metadata supplied by the sample provider rather than from assay-based typing. Broader findings and caveats from the paper: Clinical and demographic metadata were provided uncurated, with the amount varying by source and participant.

Each collaborating institution followed its own protocols to collect whole blood in K2EDTA tubes. Collaborator samples were shipped for TCRbeta analysis as frozen whole blood, isolated PBMCs, or DNA extracted from either sample type. The immunoSEQ Assay, a bias-controlled multiplex PCR, was used to amplify TCRbeta CDR3 regions from genomic DNA. For the original study's pipeline: Nucleated cell counts per sample were estimated from amplification of reference gene primers within the assay. To quantify the absolute abundance of each unique TCRbeta CDR3 rearrangement, sequence reads were collapsed and filtered. For each sample, productive Simpson clonality was calculated as the square root of Simpson's diversity index across productive rearrangements. Imported from immuneACCESS, the table was reduced by TCRdb to in-frame sequences with V and J called. These copies leave out some clones; in studies compared against another copy, an unresolved V gene accounts for under half, and the cause of the remainder is not known. V, J and clone size are those of that table, while D and trimming were read from the DNA. This sample is represented by roughly 260,000 clones; around 87% of them were singletons. Over 2% of the sample belongs to the ten largest clones.

Details on this clone: The antigen this receptor binds is unknown. One base away there is no much larger clone; base qualities are not given.

Based on the germline V gene, the CDR1 and CDR2 sequences are KGHSH and LQKENI. The CDR3 goes from the cysteine to the phenylalanine over 13 residues. Just the 39-base CDR3 DNA is kept, in frame starting at base 1. Cut back by 2 bases and 5 bases, the V and J ends lie 7 bases apart. Sequencing was carried out using peripheral blood. The clonotype originates from a woman aged 50 to 65 with acute or convalescent COVID-19. The chain couples TRBV18 to TRBJ2-1; the D gene cannot be named for sure. CDR3 reads: CASSPTINNEQFF. The nucleotide sequence is given as TGTGCCAGCTCACCAACTATTAACAATGAGCAGTTCTTC.